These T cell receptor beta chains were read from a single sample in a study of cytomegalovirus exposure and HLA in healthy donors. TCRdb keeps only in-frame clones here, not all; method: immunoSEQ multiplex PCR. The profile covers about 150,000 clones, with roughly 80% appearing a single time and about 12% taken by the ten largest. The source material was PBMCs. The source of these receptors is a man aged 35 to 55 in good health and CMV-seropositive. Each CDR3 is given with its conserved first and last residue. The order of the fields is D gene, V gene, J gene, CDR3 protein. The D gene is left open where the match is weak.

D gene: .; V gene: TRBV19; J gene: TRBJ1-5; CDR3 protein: CASSMEAGNQPQHF
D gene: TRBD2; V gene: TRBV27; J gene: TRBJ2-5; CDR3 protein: CASSRGPGLAGTGETQYF
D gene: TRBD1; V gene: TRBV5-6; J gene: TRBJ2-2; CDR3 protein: CASSSTGAATTGELFF
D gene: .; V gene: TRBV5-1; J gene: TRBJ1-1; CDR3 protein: CASSFGTEAFF
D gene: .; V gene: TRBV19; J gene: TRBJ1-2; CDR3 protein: CASSPTPGGINYGYTF
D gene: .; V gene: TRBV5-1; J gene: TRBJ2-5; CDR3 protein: CASSLVSPRRETQYF
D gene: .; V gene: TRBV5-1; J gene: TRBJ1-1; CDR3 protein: CASSLAGDGGTEAFF
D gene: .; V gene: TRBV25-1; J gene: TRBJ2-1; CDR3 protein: CASSEIGGTHNGQFF
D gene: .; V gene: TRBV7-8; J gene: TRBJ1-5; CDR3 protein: CASSPDGGSNQPQHF
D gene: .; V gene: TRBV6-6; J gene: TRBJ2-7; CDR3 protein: CASSSVYEQYF
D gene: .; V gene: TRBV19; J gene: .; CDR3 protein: CASSSRAEQYF
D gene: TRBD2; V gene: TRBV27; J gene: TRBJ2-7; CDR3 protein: CASSPGTSGYEQYF
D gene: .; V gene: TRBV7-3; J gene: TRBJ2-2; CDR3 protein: CASSLHTQGSAGELFF
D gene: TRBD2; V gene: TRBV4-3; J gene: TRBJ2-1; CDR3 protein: CASSQEVSGSSYNEQFF
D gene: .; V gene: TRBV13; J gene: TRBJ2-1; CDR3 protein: CASSSPGDLQVQFF
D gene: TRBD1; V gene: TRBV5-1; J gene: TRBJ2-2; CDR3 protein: CASSPYRDSGTGELFF
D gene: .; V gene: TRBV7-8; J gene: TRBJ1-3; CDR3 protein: CASSLGGPWNTIYF
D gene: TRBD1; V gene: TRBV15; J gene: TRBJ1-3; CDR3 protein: CATSRDRGRGNTIYF